What follows describes a single TCR beta chain. The data stem from a study of technical replicates of blood from several donors. The germline V gene encodes CDR1 GTSNPN and CDR2 SVGIG (reference sequence). V shed 2 bases and J shed 0 bases, with 5 bases lying between them. There are 13 residues in the CDR3. The repertoire was sequenced with immunoSEQ multiplex PCR; TCRdb's copy has only in-frame clones and lacks some. The sample contains tens of thousands of clones, approximately 94% of which appear only once. The sequence was obtained from a human donor in good health. Some clones in this sample may be carry-over from other donors' samples. J is TRBJ1-3 and V is TRBV30; no definite D call. The sequenced sample was PBMCs. DNA for the CDR3: TGTGCCTGGAGTACTTCCTCTGGAAACACCATATATTTT. Translating it yields CAWSTSSGNTIYF.